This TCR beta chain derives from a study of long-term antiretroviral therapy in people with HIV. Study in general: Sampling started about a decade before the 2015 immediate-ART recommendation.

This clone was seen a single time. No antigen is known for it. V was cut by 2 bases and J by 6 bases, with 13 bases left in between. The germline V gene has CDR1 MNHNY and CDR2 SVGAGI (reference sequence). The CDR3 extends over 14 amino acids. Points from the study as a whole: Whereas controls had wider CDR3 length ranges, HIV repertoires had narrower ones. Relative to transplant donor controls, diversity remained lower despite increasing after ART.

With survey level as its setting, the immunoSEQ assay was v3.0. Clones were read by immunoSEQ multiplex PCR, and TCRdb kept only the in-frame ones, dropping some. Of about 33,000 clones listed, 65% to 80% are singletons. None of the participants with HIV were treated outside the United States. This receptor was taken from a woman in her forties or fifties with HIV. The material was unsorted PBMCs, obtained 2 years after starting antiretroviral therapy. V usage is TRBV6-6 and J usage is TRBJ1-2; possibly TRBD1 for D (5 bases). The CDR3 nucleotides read TGTGCCAGCAGTTACGCGGGGGGTCAGGATGGCTACACCTTC. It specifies CASSYAGGQDGYTF.